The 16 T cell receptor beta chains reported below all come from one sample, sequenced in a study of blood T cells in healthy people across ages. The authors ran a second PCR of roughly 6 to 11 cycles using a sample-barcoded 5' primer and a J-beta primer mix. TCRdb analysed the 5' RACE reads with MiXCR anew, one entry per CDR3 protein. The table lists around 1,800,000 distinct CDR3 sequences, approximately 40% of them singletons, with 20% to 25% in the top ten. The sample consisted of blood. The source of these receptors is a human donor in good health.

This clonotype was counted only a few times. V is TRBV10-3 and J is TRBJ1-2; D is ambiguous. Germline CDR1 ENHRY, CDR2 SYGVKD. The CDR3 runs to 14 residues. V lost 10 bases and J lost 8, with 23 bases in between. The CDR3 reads CATNDKDRYLGYTF. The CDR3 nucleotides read TGTGCCACCAACGACAAGGACCGCTATTTAGGCTACACCTTC.

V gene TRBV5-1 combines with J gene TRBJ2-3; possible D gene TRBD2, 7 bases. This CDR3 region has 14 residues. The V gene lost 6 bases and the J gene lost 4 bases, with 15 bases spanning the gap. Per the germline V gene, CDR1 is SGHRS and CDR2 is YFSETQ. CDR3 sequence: CASNSWGGADTQYF. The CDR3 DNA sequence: TGCGCCAGCAATTCCTGGGGGGGCGCAGATACGCAGTATTTT.

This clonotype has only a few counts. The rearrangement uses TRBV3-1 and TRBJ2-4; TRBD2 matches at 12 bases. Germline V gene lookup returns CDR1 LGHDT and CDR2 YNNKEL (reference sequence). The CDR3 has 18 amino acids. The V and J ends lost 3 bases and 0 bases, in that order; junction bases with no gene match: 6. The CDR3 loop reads CASSHWTSGALAKNIQYF. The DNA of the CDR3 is TGTGCCAGCAGCCACTGGACTAGCGGGGCACTAGCCAAAAACATTCAGTACTTC.

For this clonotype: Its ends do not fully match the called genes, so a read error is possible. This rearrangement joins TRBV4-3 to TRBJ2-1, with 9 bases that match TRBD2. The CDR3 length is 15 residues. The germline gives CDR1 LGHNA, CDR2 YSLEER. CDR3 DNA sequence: TGCGCCGGCAGCCAAGCTGTGCGGGGGGGCGATGAGCAGTTCTTC. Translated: CAGSQAVRGGDEQFF.

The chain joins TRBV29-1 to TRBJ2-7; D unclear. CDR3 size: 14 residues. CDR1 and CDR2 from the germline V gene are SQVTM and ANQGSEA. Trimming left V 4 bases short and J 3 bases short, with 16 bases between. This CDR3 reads CSVVFQAEGYEQYF. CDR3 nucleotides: TGCAGCGTTGTTTTTCAGGCAGAAGGCTACGAGCAGTACTTC.

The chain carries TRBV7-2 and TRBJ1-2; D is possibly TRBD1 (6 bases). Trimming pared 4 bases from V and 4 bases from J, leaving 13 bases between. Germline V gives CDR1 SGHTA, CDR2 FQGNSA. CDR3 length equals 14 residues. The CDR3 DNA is TGTGCCAGCAGCTCACGGGACAAGGGCTATGGCTACACCTTC. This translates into CASSSRDKGYGYTF. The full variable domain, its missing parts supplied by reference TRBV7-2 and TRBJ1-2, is GAGVSQSPSNKVTEKGKDVELRCDPISGHTALYWYRQSLGQGLEFLIYFQGNSAPDKSGLPSDRFSAERTGGSVSTLTIQRTQQEDSAVYLCASSSRDKGYGYTFGSGTRLTVV.

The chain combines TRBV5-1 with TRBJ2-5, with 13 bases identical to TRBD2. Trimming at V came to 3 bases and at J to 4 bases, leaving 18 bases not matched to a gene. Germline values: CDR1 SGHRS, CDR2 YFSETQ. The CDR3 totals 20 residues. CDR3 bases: TGCGCCAGCAGCTCGGTTAAACCGGGACTAGCGGGGCAATCCAGAGAGACCCAGTACTTC. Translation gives CASSSVKPGLAGQSRETQYF.

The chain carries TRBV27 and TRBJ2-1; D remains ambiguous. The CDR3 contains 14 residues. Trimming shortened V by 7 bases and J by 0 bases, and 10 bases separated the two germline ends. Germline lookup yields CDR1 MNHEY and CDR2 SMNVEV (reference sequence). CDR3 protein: CASKDRSSYNEQFF. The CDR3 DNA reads TGTGCCAGCAAAGATCGGAGCTCCTACAATGAGCAGTTCTTC.

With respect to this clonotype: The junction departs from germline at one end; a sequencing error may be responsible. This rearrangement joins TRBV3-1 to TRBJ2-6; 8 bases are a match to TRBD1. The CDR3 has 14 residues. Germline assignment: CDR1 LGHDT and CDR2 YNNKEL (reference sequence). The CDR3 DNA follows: TGTGCCAGCACCCAGGGGGCTGGGGCCAACATCCTGACTTTC. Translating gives CASTQGAGANILTF.

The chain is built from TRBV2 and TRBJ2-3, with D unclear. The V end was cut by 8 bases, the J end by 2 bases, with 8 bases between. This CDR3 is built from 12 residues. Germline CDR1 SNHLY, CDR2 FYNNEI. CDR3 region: CASLGPTDTQYF. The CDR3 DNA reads TGTGCCAGCTTAGGGCCCACAGATACGCAGTATTTT.

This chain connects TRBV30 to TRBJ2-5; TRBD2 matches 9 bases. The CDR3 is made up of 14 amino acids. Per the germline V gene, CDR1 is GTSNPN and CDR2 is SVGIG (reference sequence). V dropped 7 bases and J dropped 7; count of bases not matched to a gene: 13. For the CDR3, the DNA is TGTGCCTTGATAGCGGGGGCCTCTTCAGGGACCCAGTACTTC. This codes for CALIAGASSGTQYF.

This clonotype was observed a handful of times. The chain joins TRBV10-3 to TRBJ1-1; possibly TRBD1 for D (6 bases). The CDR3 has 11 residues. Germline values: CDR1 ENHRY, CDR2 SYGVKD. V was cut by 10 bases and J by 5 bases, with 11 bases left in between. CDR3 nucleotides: TGTGCCACCTCAGGGGTGACTGAAGCTTTCTTT. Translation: CATSGVTEAFF.

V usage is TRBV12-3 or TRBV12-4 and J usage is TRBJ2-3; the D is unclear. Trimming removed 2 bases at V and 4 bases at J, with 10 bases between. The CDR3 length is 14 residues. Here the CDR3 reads CASSLYQVPDTQYF. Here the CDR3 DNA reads TGTGCCAGCAGTTTATATCAGGTCCCAGATACGCAGTATTTT.

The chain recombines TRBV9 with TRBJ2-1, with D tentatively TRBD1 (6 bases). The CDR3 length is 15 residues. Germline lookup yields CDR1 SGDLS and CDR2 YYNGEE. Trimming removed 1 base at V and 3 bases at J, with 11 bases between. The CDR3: CASSVFEGVYNEQFF. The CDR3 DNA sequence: TGTGCCAGCAGCGTATTTGAGGGGGTCTACAATGAGCAGTTCTTC. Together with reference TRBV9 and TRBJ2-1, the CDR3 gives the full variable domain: DSGVTQTPKHLITATGQRVTLRCSPRSGDLSVYWYQQSLDQGLQFLIQYYNGEERAKGNILERFSAQQFPDLHSELNLSSLELGDSALYFCASSVFEGVYNEQFFGPGTRLTVL.

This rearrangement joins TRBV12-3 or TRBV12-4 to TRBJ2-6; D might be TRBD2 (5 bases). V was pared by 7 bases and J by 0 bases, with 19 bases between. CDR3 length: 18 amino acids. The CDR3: CASNPQRAFLSGANVLTF. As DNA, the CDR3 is TGTGCCAGCAACCCACAGAGGGCATTCCTCTCTGGGGCCAACGTCCTGACTTTC.

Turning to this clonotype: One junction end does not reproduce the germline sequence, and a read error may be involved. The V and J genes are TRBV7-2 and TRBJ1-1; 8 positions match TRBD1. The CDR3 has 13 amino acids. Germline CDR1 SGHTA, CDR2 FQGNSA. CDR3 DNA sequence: TGTGCTAGCAGCTTATCAGGGGGCCGTGAAGCTTTCTTT. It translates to CASSLSGGREAFF.